This T cell receptor beta chain was found in a study of shared clonotypes between healthy human individuals. Overall study: Participating donors consisted of two women and a few men aged 18 to 49. Study observations and caveats: Unshared clonotypes carried lower generation probabilities than those common to all four donors. The small donor group covered limited genetic and exposure diversity.

Assay used: immunoSEQ multiplex PCR; TCRdb lists only in-frame clones, some missing. The sample records some 1,900,000 clones, about 95% being singletons. About this clone itself: The antigen remains unidentified.

Naive CD8 isolation took CD45RO-negative cells positively selected for CCR7 and excluded terminally differentiated effector memory CD45RA+ cells. Every one of the donors was a Caucasian adult that lived in Nashville, Tennessee. Per germline, CDR1 SGDLS and CDR2 YYNGEE. J was trimmed by 7 bases and V by 2 bases; bases with no gene match: 17. The CDR3 is made up of 17 amino acids. The sample was naive CD8+ T cells sorted from blood. The V gene is TRBV9, the J gene TRBJ1-1; 7 positions match TRBD1. This sequence was found in a man between 18 and 29 years old in good health. The CDR3 is CASSVSLTGTDVNEAFF. The DNA for the CDR3 is TGTGCCAGCAGCGTGTCCCTTACCGGGACAGACGTAAATGAAGCTTTCTTT.